A selection of T cell receptor beta chains follows, all from one sample in a study of regulatory T cells in long-lasting Graves disease. TCRdb itself ran the multiplex PCR reads through MiXCR, one entry per CDR3 protein. The data hold 700,000 or so distinct CDR3 sequences, with around 30% observed a single time. The sample here was peripheral blood mononuclear cells (PBMCs), taken when the disease was refractory, from a patient treated with antithyroid drugs. The source of these receptors is a female donor with Graves disease. Each CDR3 is given with its conserved first and last residue. The D gene is left open where the match is weak. The listing skips clone size in some rows; elsewhere it reads once, few, many or a size class.

J: TRBJ2-7; length: 17; D: TRBD1; V: TRBV15; size: .; CDR3: CATSRGDGTGSNYEQYF; DNA: TGTGCCACCAGCAGAGGGGACGGGACAGGCTCGAACTACGAGCAGTACTTC
J: TRBJ1-5; length: 13; D: .; V: TRBV12-3/TRBV12-4; size: .; CDR3: CASSGPRQQPQHF; DNA: TGTGCCAGCAGTGGCCCCCGGCAGCAGCCCCAGCATTTT
J: TRBJ1-3; length: 12; D: .; V: TRBV7-9; size: few; CDR3: CASSQTGNTIYF; DNA: TGTGCCAGCAGCCAGACTGGAAACACCATATATTTT
J: TRBJ1-1; length: 16; D: TRBD1; V: TRBV10-3; size: .; CDR3: CAIRGQGAGVNTEAFF; DNA: TGTGCCATCAGGGGACAGGGAGCGGGGGTGAACACTGAAGCTTTCTTT
J: TRBJ2-2; length: 16; D: TRBD1; V: TRBV7-3; size: .; CDR3: CASSWTGGTGAGELFF; DNA: TGTGCCAGCAGCTGGACAGGGGGAACGGGGGCCGGGGAGCTGTTTTTT
J: TRBJ1-6; length: 15; D: .; V: TRBV3-1; size: few; CDR3: CASSQGGGNNSPLHF; DNA: TGTGCCAGCAGCCAAGGGGGCGGCAATAATTCACCCCTCCACTTT
J: TRBJ1-1; length: 14; D: TRBD1; V: TRBV2; size: many; CDR3: CASRLGTGRTEAFF; DNA: TGTGCCAGCAGGCTGGGGACAGGGAGGACTGAAGCTTTCTTT
J: TRBJ2-5; length: 14; D: .; V: TRBV7-6; size: few; CDR3: CASSLTVYQETQYF; DNA: TGTGCCAGCAGCCTGACAGTATACCAAGAGACCCAGTACTTC
J: TRBJ2-7; length: 13; D: .; V: TRBV12-3/TRBV12-4; size: .; CDR3: CASALADGDEQYF; DNA: TGTGCCAGCGCCCTCGCCGACGGCGACGAGCAGTACTTC
J: TRBJ1-1; length: 17; D: .; V: TRBV28; size: few; CDR3: CASKGGGRIVKYTEAFF; DNA: TGTGCCAGCAAAGGAGGGGGGCGAATTGTGAAGTACACTGAAGCTTTCTTT
J: TRBJ1-2; length: 13; D: .; V: TRBV5-6; size: few; CDR3: CASSFGRFSGYTF; DNA: TGTGCCAGCAGCTTCGGACGGTTTAGTGGCTACACCTTC
J: TRBJ2-5; length: 13; D: .; V: TRBV18; size: .; CDR3: CASSPPIEETQYF; DNA: TGTGCCAGCTCACCACCGATAGAAGAGACCCAGTACTTC
J: TRBJ2-7; length: 16; D: .; V: TRBV11-2; size: .; CDR3: CASSRWGRELYDEQYF; DNA: TGTGCCAGCAGCCGATGGGGGCGGGAGCTCTACGACGAGCAGTACTTC
J: TRBJ1-1; length: 14; D: .; V: TRBV20-1; size: .; CDR3: CSATFQGLNTEAFF; DNA: TGCAGTGCAACTTTTCAGGGTTTGAACACTGAAGCTTTCTTT
J: TRBJ2-7; length: 15; D: .; V: TRBV10-1; size: .; CDR3: CASHRRKVGGVEQYF; DNA: TGCGCCAGCCACCGACGCAAGGTCGGGGGCGTCGAGCAGTACTTC
J: TRBJ1-5; length: 17; D: TRBD1; V: TRBV20-1; size: .; CDR3: CSARTGDTSPSNQPQHF; DNA: TGCAGTGCCCGGACAGGAGATACCTCACCTAGCAATCAGCCCCAGCATTTT
J: TRBJ2-5; length: 15; D: TRBD2; V: TRBV7-3; size: many; CDR3: CASSFGTSGEETQYF; DNA: TGTGCCAGCAGCTTCGGGACTAGCGGGGAAGAGACCCAGTACTTC
J: TRBJ1-6; length: 14; D: .; V: TRBV6-1; size: few; CDR3: CASGPGLYNSPLHF; DNA: TGTGCCAGCGGGCCGGGCCTCTATAATTCACCCCTCCACTTT
J: TRBJ2-7; length: 16; D: TRBD1; V: TRBV6-2/TRBV6-3; size: few; CDR3: CASSEARTGRTYEQYF; DNA: TGTGCCAGCAGTGAGGCTAGGACAGGTCGGACCTACGAGCAGTACTTC
J: TRBJ2-5; length: 15; D: TRBD1; V: TRBV19; size: .; CDR3: CASRRGQGLQETQYF; DNA: TGTGCCAGTAGGAGAGGACAGGGCCTACAAGAGACCCAGTACTTC
J: TRBJ2-5; length: 16; D: TRBD2; V: TRBV2; size: many; CDR3: CASRPGTSGRQETQYF; DNA: TGTGCCAGCAGACCGGGGACTAGCGGGAGACAAGAGACCCAGTACTTC
J: TRBJ2-1; length: 16; D: TRBD2; V: TRBV2; size: few; CDR3: CASSPSGGSSYNEQFF; DNA: TGTGCCAGCAGTCCTAGCGGGGGTAGCTCCTACAATGAGCAGTTCTTC
J: TRBJ2-1; length: 13; D: .; V: TRBV28; size: .; CDR3: CASSTGSYNEQFF; DNA: TGTGCCAGCAGCACAGGGTCCTACAATGAGCAGTTCTTC
J: TRBJ1-1; length: 16; D: .; V: TRBV28; size: many; CDR3: CASSFPQVGMNTEAFF; DNA: TGTGCCAGCAGTTTCCCCCAAGTTGGGATGAACACTGAAGCTTTCTTT
J: TRBJ1-4; length: 13; D: .; V: TRBV12-5; size: many; CDR3: CASGLAGQGKLFF; DNA: TGTGCTAGTGGTTTGGCGGGGCAAGGAAAACTGTTTTTT